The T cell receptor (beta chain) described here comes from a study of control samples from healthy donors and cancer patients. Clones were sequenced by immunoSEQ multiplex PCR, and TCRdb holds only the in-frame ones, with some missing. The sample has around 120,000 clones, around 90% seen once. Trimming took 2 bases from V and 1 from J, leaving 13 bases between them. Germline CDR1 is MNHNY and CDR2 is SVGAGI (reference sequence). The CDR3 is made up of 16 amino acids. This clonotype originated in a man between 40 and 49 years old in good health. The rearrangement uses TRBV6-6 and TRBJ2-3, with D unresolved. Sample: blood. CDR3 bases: TGTGCCAGCAGTTACCCGCTAACCGGGCGCACAGATACGCAGTATTTT. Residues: CASSYPLTGRTDTQYF.